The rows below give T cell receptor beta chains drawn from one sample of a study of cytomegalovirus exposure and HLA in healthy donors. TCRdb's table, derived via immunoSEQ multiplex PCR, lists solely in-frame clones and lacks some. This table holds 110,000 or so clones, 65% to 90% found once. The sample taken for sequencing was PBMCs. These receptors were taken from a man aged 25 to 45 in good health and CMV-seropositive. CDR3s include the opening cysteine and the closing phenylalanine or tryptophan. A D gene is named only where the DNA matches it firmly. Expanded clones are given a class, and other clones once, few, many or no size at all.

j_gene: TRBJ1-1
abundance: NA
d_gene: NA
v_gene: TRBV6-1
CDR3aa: CASSEARYTEAFF

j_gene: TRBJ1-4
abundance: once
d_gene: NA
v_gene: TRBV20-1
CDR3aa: CSAEINEKLFF

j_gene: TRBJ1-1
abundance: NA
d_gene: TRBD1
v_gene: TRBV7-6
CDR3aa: CASSAQTGANTEAFF

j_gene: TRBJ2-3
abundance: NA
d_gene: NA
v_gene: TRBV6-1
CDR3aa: CASIKRGTDTQYF

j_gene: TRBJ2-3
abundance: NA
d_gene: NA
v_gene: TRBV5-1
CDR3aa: CASSLALAGYRDTQYF

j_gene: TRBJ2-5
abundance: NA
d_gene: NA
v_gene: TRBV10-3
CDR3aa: CAISESGGTQETQYF

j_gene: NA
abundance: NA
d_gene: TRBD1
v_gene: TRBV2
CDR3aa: CASSRWTGDSYEQYF

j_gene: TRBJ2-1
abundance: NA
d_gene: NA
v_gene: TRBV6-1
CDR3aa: CASSSTDSSYNEQFF

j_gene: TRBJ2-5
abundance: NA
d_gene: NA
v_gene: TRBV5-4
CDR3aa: CASSFLDQETQYF

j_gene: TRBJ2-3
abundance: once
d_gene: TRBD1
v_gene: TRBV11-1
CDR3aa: CASSSGDRVVADTQYF

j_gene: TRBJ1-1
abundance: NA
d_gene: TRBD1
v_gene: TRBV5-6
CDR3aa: CASSSLGQGRRTAEAFF

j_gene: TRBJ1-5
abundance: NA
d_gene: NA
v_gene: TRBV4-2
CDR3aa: CASSRGTRENQPQHF

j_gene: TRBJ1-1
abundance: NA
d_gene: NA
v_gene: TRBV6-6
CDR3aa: CASCAGDTEAFF

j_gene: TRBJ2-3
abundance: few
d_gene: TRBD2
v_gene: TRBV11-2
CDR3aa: CASSPTSEDTQYF

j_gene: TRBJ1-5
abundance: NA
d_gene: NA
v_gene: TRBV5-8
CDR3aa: CASSLKVLGGPQHF

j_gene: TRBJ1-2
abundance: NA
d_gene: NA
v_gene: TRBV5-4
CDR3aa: CASSLQGPADYGYTF

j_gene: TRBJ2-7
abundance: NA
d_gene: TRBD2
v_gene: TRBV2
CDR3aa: CASTDRLAYHEQYF

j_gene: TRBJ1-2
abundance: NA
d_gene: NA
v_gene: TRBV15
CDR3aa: CATSRDGSYGYTF

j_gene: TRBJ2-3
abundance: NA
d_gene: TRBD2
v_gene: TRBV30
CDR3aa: CAWSTSGGAVDTQYF

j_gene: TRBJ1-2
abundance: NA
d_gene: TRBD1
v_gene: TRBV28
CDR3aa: CASSLLRGPNTF

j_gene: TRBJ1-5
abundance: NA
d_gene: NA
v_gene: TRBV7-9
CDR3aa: CASSTGDSNQPQHF

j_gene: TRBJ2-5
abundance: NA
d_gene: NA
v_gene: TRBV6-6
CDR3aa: CASSYSSRSFQETQYF

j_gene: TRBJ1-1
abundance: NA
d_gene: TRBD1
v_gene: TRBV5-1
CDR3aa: CASSLATGQMNTEAFF

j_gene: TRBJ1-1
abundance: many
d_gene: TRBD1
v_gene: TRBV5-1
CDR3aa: CASSPGTGNTEAFF

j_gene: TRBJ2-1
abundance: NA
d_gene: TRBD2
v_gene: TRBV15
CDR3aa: CATSAGTSGGSLYNEQFF

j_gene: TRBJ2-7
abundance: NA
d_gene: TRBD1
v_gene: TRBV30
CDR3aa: CAASGVLGSKGGSPYEQYF

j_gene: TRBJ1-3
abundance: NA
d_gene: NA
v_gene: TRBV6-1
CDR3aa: CASSEAGVTSGNTIYF

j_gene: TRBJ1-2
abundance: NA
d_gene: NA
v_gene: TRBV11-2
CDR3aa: CASSLDPVNYGYTF

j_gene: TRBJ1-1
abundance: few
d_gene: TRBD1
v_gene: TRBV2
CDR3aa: CASSEARWAGGIAFF

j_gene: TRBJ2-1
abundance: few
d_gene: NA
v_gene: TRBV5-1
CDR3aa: CASSFDWDNEQFF

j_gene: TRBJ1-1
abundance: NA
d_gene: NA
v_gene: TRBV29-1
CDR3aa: CSVGLHPNTEAFF

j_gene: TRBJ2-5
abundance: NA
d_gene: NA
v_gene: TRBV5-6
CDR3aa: CASSFRGAGDSPLKTQYF

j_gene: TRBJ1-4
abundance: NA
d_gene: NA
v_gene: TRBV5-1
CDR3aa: CASSLAGRIGEKLFF

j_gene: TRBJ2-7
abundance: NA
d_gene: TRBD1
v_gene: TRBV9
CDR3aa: CASSPRQGVPYEQYF

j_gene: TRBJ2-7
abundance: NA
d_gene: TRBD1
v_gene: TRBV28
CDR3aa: CATKGQGFEQYF

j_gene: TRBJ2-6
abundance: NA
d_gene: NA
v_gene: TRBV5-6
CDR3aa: CASSFRLGRSSGANVLTF

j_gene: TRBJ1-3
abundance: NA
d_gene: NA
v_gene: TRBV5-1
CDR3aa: CASSLGATSGNTIYF

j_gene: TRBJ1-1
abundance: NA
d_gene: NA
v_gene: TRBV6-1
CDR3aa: CASTLDRGGLTEAFF

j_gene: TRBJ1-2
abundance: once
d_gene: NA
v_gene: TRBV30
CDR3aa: CAWSEGRGERGYTF

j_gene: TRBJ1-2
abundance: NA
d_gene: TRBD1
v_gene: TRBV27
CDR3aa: CASSLSGTGGYTF

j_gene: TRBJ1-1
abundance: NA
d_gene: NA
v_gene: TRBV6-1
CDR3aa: CASSERGSNTEAFF

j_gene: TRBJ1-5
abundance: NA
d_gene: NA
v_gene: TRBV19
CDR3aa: CASKHGPVYSNQPQHF

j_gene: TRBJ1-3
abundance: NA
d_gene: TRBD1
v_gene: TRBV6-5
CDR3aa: CASRAQGNTDTIYF

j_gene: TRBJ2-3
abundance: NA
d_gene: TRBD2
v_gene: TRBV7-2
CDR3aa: CASGKDRRGGQDTQYF

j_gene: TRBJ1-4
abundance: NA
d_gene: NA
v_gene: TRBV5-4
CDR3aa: CASSLDVYQGQNEKLFF

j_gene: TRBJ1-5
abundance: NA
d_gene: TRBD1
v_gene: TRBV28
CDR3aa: CASSFEDRGLQPQHF

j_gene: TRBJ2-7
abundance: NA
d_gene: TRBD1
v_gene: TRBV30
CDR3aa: CAWGGQGSNKQYF

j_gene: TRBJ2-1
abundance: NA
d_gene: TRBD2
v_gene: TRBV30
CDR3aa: CAWSTGPGRVDEQFF

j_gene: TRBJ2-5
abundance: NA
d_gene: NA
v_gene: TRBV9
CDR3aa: CASSPMDRRETQYF